Shown below are 4 T cell receptor beta chains from a single sample sequenced in a study of identical twins. TCRdb recomputed calls from the 5' RACE reads with MiXCR, one row per CDR3 protein. The sample includes about 150,000 distinct CDR3 sequences, roughly 3.2% of them seen just once. Specimen: memory T cells sorted from blood. The receptors shown here come from a man younger than 35 in good health.

The V call is TRBV6-4, the J call TRBJ2-1; TRBD2 matches 9 bases. Germline lookup yields CDR1 MRHNA and CDR2 SNTAGT. Losses at the gene ends were 4 bases for V and 9 bases for J; bases not matched to a gene: 10. This CDR3 region has 15 residues. DNA for the CDR3: TGTGCCAGCAGTGTTTTAGCGGGAGATGTAGGTGAGCAGTTCTTC. Translated, it gives CASSVLAGDVGEQFF.

This clonotype was seen many times. The rearrangement links TRBV5-1 to TRBJ2-3; 8 bases line up with TRBD2. Germline V gives CDR1 SGHRS, CDR2 YFSETQ. With V trimmed by 4 bases and J by 2 bases, 12 bases remained unmatched. This CDR3 is built from 17 residues. DNA of the CDR3: TGCGCCAGCAGCCAAACCGGGACTAGTCGAGACACAGATACGCAGTATTTT. It yields the protein CASSQTGTSRDTDTQYF. Using reference TRBV5-1 and TRBJ2-3 for the parts outside the CDR3, the full variable domain is KAGVTQTPRYLIKTRGQQVTLSCSPISGHRSVSWYQQTPGQGLQFLFEYFSETQRNKGNFPGRFSGRQFSNSRSEMNVSTLELGDSALYLCASSQTGTSRDTDTQYFGPGTRLTVL.

This clonotype occurred many times. The J gene is TRBJ2-2, the V gene TRBV5-6; D remains ambiguous. Germline V gene sequence: CDR1 SGHDT, CDR2 YYEEEE. The V and J ends lost 4 bases and 7 bases respectively, with 11 bases between them. There are 13 residues in the CDR3. The CDR3 DNA reads TGTGCCAGCAGCCGGATCGCTGACGGGGAGCTGTTTTTT. As protein: CASSRIADGELFF.

This clonotype was picked up many times. CDR3 amino acids: CASSLGTSKETQYF. CDR3 DNA sequence: TGTGCCAGCAGCTTAGGGACTTCTAAAGAGACCCAGTACTTC. This chain joins TRBV7-9 and TRBJ2-5; weak D call: TRBD2 (5 bases). V dropped 1 base and J dropped 3 bases, with 9 bases sitting between them. The CDR3 has 14 amino acids. CDR1 is SEHNR, CDR2 FQNEAQ, per germline (reference sequence).